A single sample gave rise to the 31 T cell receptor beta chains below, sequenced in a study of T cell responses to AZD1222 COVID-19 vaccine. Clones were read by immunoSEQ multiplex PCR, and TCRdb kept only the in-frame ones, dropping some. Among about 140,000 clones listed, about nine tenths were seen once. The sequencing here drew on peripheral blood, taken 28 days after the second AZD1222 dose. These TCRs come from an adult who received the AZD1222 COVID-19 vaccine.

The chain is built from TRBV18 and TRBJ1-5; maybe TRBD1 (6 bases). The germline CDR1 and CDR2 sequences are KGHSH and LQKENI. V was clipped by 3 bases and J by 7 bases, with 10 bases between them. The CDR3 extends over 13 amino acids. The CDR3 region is CASSPGGRQPQHF. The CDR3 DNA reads TGTGCCAGCTCACCTGGGGGGCGACAGCCCCAGCATTTT. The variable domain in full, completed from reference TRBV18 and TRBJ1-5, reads NAGVMQNPRHLVRRRGQEARLRCSPMKGHSHVYWYRQLPEEGLKFMVYLQKENIIDESGMPKERFSAEFPKEGPSILRIQQVVRGDSAAYFCASSPGGRQPQHFGDGTRLSIL.

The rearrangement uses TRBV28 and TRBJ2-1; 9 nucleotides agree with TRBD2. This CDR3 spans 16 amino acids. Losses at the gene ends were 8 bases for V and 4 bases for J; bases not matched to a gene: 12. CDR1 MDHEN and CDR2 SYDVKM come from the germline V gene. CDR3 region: CASCTSSGMGYNEQFF. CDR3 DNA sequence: TGTGCCAGCTGTACTTCTAGCGGGATGGGGTACAATGAGCAGTTCTTC.

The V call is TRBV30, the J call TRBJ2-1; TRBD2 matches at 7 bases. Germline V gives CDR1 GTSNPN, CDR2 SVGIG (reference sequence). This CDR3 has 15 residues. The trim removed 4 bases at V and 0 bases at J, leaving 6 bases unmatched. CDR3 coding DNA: TGTGCCTGGAAGGGAGGGTTTCACTCCTACAATGAGCAGTTCTTC. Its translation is CAWKGGFHSYNEQFF.

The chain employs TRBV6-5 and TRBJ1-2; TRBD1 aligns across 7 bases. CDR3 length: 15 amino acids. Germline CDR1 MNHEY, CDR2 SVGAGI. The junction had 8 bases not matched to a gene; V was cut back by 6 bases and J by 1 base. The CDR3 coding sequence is TGTGCCAGCAGGACTCGGGACAGCCTTAACTATGGCTACACCTTC. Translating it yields CASRTRDSLNYGYTF.

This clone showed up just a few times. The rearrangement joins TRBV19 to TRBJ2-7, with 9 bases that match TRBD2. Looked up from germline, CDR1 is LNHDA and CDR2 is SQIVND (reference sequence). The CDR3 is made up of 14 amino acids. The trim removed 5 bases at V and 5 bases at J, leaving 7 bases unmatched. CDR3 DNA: TGTGCCAGTAGTCCCCGGACTAGCGCCAACGAGCAGTACTTC. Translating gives CASSPRTSANEQYF.

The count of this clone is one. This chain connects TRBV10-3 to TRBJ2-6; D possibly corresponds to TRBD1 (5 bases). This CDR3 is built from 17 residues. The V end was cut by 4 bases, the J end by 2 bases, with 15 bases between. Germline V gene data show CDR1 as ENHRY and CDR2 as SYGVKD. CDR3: CAISVDSGSPGANVLTF. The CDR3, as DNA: TGTGCCATCAGTGTAGACAGTGGGTCTCCTGGGGCCAACGTCCTGACTTTC.

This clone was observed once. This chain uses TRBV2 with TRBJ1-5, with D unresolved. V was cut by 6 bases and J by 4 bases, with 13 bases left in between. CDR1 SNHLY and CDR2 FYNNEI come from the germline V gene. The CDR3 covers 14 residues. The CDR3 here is CASRQHSPNQPQHF. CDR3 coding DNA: TGTGCCAGCAGACAGCATTCACCAAATCAGCCCCAGCATTTT. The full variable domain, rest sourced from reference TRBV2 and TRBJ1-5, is EPEVTQTPSHQVTQMGQEVILRCVPISNHLYFYWYRQILGQKVEFLVSFYNNEISEKSEIFDDQFSVERPDGSNFTLKIRSTKLEDSAMYFCASRQHSPNQPQHFGDGTRLSIL.

The CDR3 DNA sequence: TGTGCCAGCAGCTTAGTAAAGGATTCACCCCTCCACTTT. This translates into CASSLVKDSPLHF. The chain recombines TRBV7-9 with TRBJ1-6; D remains unclear. Germline lookup yields CDR1 SEHNR and CDR2 FQNEAQ (reference sequence). The CDR3 sequence is 13 residues long. The germline V and J ends were trimmed by 1 base and 8 bases, with 6 bases remaining between them.

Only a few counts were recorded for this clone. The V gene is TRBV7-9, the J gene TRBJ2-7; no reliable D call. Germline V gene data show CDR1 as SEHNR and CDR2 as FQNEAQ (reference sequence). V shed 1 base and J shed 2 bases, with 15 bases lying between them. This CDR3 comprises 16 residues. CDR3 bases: TGTGCCAGCAGCTTAGATCTTGGCAGGAGAGCCTACGAGCAGTACTTC. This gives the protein CASSLDLGRRAYEQYF.

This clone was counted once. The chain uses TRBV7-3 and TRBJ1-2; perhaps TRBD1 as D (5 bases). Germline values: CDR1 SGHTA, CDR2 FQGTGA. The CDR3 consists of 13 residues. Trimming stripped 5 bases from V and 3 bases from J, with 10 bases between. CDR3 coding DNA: TGTGCCAGCAGCCCCTCGGGGGACTATGGCTACACCTTC. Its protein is CASSPSGDYGYTF. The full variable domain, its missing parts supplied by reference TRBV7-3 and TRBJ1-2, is GAGVSQTPSNKVTEKGKYVELRCDPISGHTALYWYRQSLGQGPEFLIYFQGTGAADDSGLPNDRFFAVRPEGSVSTLKIQRTERGDSAVYLCASSPSGDYGYTFGSGTRLTVV.

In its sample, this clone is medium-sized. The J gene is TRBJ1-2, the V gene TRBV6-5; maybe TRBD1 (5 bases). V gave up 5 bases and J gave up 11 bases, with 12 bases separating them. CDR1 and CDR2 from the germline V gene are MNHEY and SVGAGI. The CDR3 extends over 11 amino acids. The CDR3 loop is CASSLGTVYTF. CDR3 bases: TGTGCCAGCAGTCTAGGGACGGTGTACACCTTC.

The CDR3 loop is CASSDPGQGTDTQYF. The CDR3, as DNA: TGCGCCAGCAGTGATCCGGGACAGGGGACAGATACGCAGTATTTT. The chain is built from TRBV10-1 and TRBJ2-3, with TRBD1 identical over 10 bases. J gave up 3 bases and V 3 bases, and 3 bases lay outside the gene matches. Looked up from germline, CDR1 is WNHNN and CDR2 is SYGVQD (reference sequence). The CDR3 is made up of 15 amino acids.

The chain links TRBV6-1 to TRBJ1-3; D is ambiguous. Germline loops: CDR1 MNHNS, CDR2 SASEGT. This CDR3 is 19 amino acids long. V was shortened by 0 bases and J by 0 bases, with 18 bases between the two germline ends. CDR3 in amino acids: CASSEAPQNLIGSGNTIYF. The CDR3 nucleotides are TGTGCCAGCAGTGAAGCGCCACAAAACTTAATAGGCTCTGGAAACACCATATATTTT.

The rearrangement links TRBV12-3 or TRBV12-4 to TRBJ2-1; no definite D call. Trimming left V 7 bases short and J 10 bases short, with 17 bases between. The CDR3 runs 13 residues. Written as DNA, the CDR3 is TGTGCCAGCAACCCCGGACCAGAGAAGGAGCAGTTCTTC. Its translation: CASNPGPEKEQFF.

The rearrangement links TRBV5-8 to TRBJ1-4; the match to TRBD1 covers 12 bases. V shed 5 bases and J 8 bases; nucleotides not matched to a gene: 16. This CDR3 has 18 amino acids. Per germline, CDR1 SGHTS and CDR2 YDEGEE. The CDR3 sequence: CASSGGGTGGRREEKLFF. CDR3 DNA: TGTGCCAGCAGTGGCGGAGGGACAGGGGGCCGAAGGGAAGAAAAACTGTTTTTT.

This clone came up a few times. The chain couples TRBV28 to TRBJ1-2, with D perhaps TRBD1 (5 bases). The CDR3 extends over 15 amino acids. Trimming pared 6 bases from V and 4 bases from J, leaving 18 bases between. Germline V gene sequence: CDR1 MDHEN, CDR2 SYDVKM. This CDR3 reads CASSISQGSAYGYTF. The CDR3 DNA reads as TGTGCCAGCAGCATCTCCCAGGGTTCGGCCTATGGCTACACCTTC.

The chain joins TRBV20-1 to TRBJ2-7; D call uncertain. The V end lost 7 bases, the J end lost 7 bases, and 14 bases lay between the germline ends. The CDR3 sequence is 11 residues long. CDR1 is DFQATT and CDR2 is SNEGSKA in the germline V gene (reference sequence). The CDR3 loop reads CSGLGPVEQYF. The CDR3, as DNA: TGCAGTGGTCTGGGCCCGGTGGAGCAGTACTTC.

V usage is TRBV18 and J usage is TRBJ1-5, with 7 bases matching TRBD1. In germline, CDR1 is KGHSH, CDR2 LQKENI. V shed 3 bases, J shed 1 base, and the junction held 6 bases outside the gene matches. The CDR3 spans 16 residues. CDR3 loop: CASSPWTGRSNQPQHF. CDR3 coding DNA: TGTGCCAGCTCACCTTGGACAGGCCGAAGCAATCAGCCCCAGCATTTT.

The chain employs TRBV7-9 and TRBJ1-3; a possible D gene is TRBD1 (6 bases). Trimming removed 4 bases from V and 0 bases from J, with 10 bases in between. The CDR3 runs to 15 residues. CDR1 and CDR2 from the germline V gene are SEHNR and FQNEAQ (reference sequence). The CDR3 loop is CASSSDRRSGNTIYF. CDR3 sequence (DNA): TGTGCCAGCAGCTCCGACAGGCGCTCTGGAAACACCATATATTTT.

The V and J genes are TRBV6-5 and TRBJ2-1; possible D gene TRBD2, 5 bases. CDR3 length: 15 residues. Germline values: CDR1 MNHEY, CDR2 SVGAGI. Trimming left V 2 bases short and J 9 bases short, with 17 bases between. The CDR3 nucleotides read TGTGCCAGCAGTTACGATTGGGCTCCCGAGGGTGAGCAGTTCTTC. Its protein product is CASSYDWAPEGEQFF.

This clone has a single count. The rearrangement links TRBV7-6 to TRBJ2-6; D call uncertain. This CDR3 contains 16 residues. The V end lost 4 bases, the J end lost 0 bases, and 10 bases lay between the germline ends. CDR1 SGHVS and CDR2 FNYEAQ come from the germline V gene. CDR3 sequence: CASSSTFSSGANVLTF. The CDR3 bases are TGTGCCAGCAGCTCAACATTCTCCTCTGGGGCCAACGTCCTGACTTTC. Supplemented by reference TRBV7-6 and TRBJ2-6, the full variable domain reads GAGVSQSPRYKVTKRGQDVALRCDPISGHVSLYWYRQALGQGPEFLTYFNYEAQQDKSGLPNDRFSAERPEGSISTLTIQRTEQRDSAMYRCASSSTFSSGANVLTFGAGSRLTVL.

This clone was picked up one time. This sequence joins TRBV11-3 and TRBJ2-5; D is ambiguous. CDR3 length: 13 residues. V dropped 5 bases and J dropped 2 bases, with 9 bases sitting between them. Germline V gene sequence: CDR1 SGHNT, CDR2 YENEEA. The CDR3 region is CASSLVGQETQYF. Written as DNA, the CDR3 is TGTGCCAGCAGCCTAGTCGGGCAAGAGACCCAGTACTTC.

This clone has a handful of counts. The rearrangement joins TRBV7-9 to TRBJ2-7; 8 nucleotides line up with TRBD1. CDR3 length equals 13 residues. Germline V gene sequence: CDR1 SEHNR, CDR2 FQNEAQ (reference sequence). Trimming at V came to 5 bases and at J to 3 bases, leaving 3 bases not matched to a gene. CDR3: CASSHTGGYEQYF. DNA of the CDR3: TGTGCCAGCAGCCATACAGGGGGCTACGAGCAGTACTTC.

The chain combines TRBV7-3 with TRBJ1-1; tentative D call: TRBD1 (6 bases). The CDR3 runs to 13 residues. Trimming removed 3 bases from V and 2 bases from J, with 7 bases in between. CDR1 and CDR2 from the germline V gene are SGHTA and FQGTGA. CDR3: CASSLTGNTEAFF. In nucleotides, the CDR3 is TGTGCCAGCAGCTTGACAGGAAACACTGAAGCTTTCTTT.

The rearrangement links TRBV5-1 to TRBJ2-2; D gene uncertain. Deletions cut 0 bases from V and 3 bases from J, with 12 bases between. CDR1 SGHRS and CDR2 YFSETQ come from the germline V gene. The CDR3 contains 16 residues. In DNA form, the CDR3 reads TGCGCCAGCAGCTTGGGTCCCGAGACCTACACCGGGGAGCTGTTTTTT. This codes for CASSLGPETYTGELFF.

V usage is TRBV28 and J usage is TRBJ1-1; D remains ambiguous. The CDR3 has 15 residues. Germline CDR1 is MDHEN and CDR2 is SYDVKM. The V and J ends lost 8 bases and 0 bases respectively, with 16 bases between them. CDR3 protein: CASAPEGIMNTEAFF. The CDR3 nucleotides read TGTGCCAGCGCACCAGAGGGCATCATGAACACTGAAGCTTTCTTT. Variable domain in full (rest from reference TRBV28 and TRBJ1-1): DVKVTQSSRYLVKRTGEKVFLECVQDMDHENMFWYRQDPGLGLRLIYFSYDVKMKEKGDIPEGYSVSREKKERFSLILESASTNQTSMYLCASAPEGIMNTEAFFGQGTRLTVV.

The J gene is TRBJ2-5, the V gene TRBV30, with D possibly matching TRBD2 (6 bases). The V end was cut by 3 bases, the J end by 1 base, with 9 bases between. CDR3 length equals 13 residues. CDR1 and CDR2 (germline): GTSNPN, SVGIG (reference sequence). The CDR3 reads CAWREGIQETQYF. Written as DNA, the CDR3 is TGTGCCTGGAGGGAGGGTATCCAAGAGACCCAGTACTTC.

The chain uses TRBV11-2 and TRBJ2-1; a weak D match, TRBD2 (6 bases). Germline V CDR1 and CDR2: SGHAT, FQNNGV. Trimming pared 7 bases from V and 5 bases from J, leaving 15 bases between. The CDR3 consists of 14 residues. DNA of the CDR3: TGTGCCAGCAACCTTGAGTGGGGGGACAATGAGCAGTTCTTC. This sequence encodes CASNLEWGDNEQFF. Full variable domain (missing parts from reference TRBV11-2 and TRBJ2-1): EAGVAQSPRYKIIEKRQSVAFWCNPISGHATLYWYQQILGQGPKLLIQFQNNGVVDDSQLPKDRFSAERLKGVDSTLKIQPAKLEDSAVYLCASNLEWGDNEQFFGPGTRLTVL.

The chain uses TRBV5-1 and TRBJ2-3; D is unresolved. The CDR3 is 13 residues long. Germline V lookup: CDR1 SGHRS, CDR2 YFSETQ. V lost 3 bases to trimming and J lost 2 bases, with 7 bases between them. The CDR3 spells CASSSTYTDTQYF. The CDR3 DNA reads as TGCGCCAGCAGCTCTACTTACACAGATACGCAGTATTTT.

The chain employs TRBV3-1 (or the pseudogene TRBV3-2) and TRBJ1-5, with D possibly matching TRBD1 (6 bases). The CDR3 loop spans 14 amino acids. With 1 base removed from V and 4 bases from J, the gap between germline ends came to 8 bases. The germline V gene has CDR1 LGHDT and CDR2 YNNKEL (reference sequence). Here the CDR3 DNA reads TGTGCCAGCAGCCAAGGGACAGAGAATCAGCCCCAGCATTTT. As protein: CASSQGTENQPQHF.

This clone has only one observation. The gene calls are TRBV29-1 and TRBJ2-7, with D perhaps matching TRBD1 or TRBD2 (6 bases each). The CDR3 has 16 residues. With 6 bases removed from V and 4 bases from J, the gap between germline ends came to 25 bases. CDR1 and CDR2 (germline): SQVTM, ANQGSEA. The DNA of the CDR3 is TGCAGCGTGGGGGGCGGGATACTTGCCGGAATGTACGAGCAGTACTTC. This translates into CSVGGGILAGMYEQYF.